This T cell receptor (beta chain) was sequenced during a study of cytomegalovirus exposure and HLA in healthy donors. Findings and limits, study-wide: Three CMV-associated chains proved CMV antigen-specific in vitro. In a later analysis, TCR beta V- and J-gene trimming was associated with a missense DCLRE1C variant.

Only one count was recorded for this clone. The target antigen is unknown. PCR used 60 Vbeta primers and 13 Jbeta primers. In the authors' workflow: It was a later analysis that counted about 80 million unique TCR beta chains, of which 9 million to 13 million were shared. Sequenced by immunoSEQ multiplex PCR; TCRdb stores in-frame clones only, minus some. The V and J calls and the clone size are those of that table, but D and trimming were determined from the DNA. The profile covers tens of thousands of clones, with roughly 77% appearing a single time and about 6.8% taken by the ten largest. The V end lost 2 bases, the J end lost 5 bases, and 17 bases lay between the germline ends. Per germline, CDR1 MNHNS and CDR2 SASEGT. CDR3 length equals 16 residues.

Specimen: PBMCs. The TCR originated in a human donor in good health. The chain links TRBV6-1 to TRBJ2-3; tentative D call: TRBD1 (6 bases). The CDR3 is CASSEMNRAGVDTQYF. DNA of the CDR3: TGTGCCAGCAGTGAAATGAACAGGGCAGGGGTAGATACGCAGTATTTT.